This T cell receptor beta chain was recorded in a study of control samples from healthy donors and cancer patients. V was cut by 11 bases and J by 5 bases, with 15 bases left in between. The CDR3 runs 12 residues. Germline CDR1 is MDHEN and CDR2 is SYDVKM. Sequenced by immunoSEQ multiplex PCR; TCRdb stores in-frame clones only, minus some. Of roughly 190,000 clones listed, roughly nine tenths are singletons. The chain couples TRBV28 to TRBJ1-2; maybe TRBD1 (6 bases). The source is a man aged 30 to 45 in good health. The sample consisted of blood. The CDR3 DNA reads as TGTGCCGCGGCAGGGGCGCGATATGGCTACACCTTC. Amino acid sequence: CAAAGARYGYTF.